This entry concerns a single T cell receptor beta chain. The sample belongs to a study of blood T cell repertoires in COVID-19. About the research overall: Some COVID-19 samples were acute and others convalescent; all came from the United States, Italy and Spain. T cells, B-cell-depleted T cells, or PBMCs supplied cDNA or gDNA.

Original analysis: The authors estimated nucleated cell counts from reference gene primer amplification. Generated by immunoSEQ multiplex PCR, the TCRdb table keeps only in-frame clones and is missing some. That table is the source of V, J and clone size, and D and trimming were worked out from the DNA. The table has about 130,000 clones, roughly 84% seen once. Germline-derived CDR1 and CDR2 are SEHNR and FQNEAQ (reference sequence). V was cut by 3 bases and J by 1 base, with 13 bases left in between. The length of the CDR3 is 15 residues. This TCR came from a woman of 80 years or more with acute or convalescent COVID-19. This chain links TRBV7-9 with TRBJ2-7; D uncertain. What was sequenced was peripheral blood. The CDR3 DNA reads as TGTGCCAGCAGCTTGGGTTGGGCTCTTTCCTACGAGCAGTACTTC. It yields the protein CASSLGWALSYEQYF.